Following are 10 T cell receptor beta chains from one sample sequenced in a study of control samples from healthy donors and cancer patients (TCRdb year 2020). To prepare the library, the immunoSEQ multiplex PCR assay was applied. TCRdb carries this immuneACCESS record with in-frame sequences only. Its versions omit some clonotypes, under half of them owing to an unresolved V gene in the studies checked, with the rest unexplained. In this sample the table shows 70,000 or so clones, around 92% of which occur a single time. The ten most abundant clones make up under 20% of the sample. The material sequenced was PBMCs. Receptors were obtained from a man in his sixties with lung cancer.

The chain combines TRBV14 with TRBJ2-7, with TRBD1 matching 9 bases. Germline V gene lookup returns CDR1 SGHDN and CDR2 FVKESK. This CDR3 is built from 12 residues. CDR3 loop: CASSQGWTGVHV. The CDR3 nucleotides read TGTGCCAGCAGCCAAGGCTGGACAGGGGTCCACGTC.

This chain joins TRBV9 and TRBJ1-2; 7 bases fit TRBD1. Germline V gene sequence: CDR1 SGDLS, CDR2 YYNGEE. Trimming at V came to 4 bases and at J to 4 bases, leaving 4 bases not matched to a gene. The CDR3 totals 13 residues. DNA of the CDR3: TGTGCCAGCAGCCCGGGACAGAGCTATGGCTACACCTTC. It yields the protein CASSPGQSYGYTF.

The V call is TRBV9, the J call TRBJ2-2, with D uncertain. This CDR3 has 14 residues. Germline V lookup: CDR1 SGDLS, CDR2 YYNGEE. V gave up 9 bases and J gave up 0 bases, with 12 bases separating them. The CDR3 protein is CATSDSSNTGELFF. The CDR3 DNA reads as TGTGCCACCTCAGACTCCTCGAACACCGGGGAGCTGTTTTTT.

This clone showed up just a few times. This chain joins TRBV7-6 and TRBJ2-1; possible D gene TRBD2, 5 bases. V was trimmed by 5 bases and J by 4 bases, leaving 9 bases between them. Germline CDR1 SGHVS, CDR2 FNYEAQ. This CDR3 comprises 13 residues. CDR3 bases: TGTGCCAGCAGCCCGGGGTCATACAATGAGCAGTTCTTC. This gives the protein CASSPGSYNEQFF.

The V call is TRBV6-6, the J call TRBJ2-3; perhaps TRBD1 as D (6 bases). The CDR3 is 16 amino acids. The germline V gene encodes CDR1 MNHNY and CDR2 SVGAGI (reference sequence). The germline V and J ends were trimmed by 2 bases and 3 bases, with 15 bases remaining between them. The CDR3 DNA follows: TGTGCCAGCAGTTACAGTATGGGGGCCGGGACAGATACGCAGTATTTT. Its protein product is CASSYSMGAGTDTQYF.

The V call is TRBV5-1, the J call TRBJ2-3; 8 nucleotides line up with TRBD1. Germline CDR1 and CDR2: SGHRS and YFSETQ. This CDR3 is 14 amino acids long. V lost 5 bases and J lost 3; bases outside the gene matches: 5. CDR3 DNA: TGCGCCAGCAGAGGGACAGGAGGGACAGATACGCAGTATTTT. Its protein is CASRGTGGTDTQYF. The variable domain in full, completed from reference TRBV5-1 and TRBJ2-3, reads KAGVTQTPRYLIKTRGQQVTLSCSPISGHRSVSWYQQTPGQGLQFLFEYFSETQRNKGNFPGRFSGRQFSNSRSEMNVSTLELGDSALYLCASRGTGGTDTQYFGPGTRLTVL.

The J gene is TRBJ1-4, the V gene TRBV11-2; D is uncertain. Germline V CDR1 and CDR2: SGHAT, FQNNGV. V lost 0 bases to trimming and J lost 3 bases, with 8 bases between them. The length of the CDR3 is 15 residues. CDR3 DNA: TGTGCCAGCAGCTTAGAGATGTCATCTAATGAAAAACTGTTTTTT. As protein: CASSLEMSSNEKLFF.

CDR3 protein: CASSPSTGQASYEQYF. The CDR3 DNA reads TGTGCCAGCAGTCCCTCGACGGGACAGGCCTCCTACGAGCAGTACTTC. The V and J genes are TRBV27 and TRBJ2-7, with 8 nucleotides matching TRBD1. V shed 5 bases and J 0 bases; nucleotides not matched to a gene: 9. Germline V CDR1 and CDR2: MNHEY, SMNVEV (reference sequence). This CDR3 region has 16 residues.

The rearrangement joins TRBV5-1 to TRBJ2-3; D not resolved. The V gene's germline CDR1 is SGHRS and CDR2 YFSETQ. V was pared by 4 bases and J by 5 bases, with 8 bases between. The CDR3 length is 12 residues. CDR3 amino acids: CASSRPGDTQYF. CDR3 sequence (DNA): TGCGCCAGCAGCCGCCCCGGAGATACGCAGTATTTT. Full variable domain (missing parts from reference TRBV5-1 and TRBJ2-3): KAGVTQTPRYLIKTRGQQVTLSCSPISGHRSVSWYQQTPGQGLQFLFEYFSETQRNKGNFPGRFSGRQFSNSRSEMNVSTLELGDSALYLCASSRPGDTQYFGPGTRLTVL.

This chain connects TRBV7-2 to TRBJ2-7, with TRBD1 matching over 8 bases. Germline CDR1 and CDR2: SGHTA and FQGNSA. V lost 5 bases to trimming and J lost 0 bases; unmatched junction nucleotides: 3. This CDR3 has 14 residues. Here the CDR3 DNA reads TGTGCCAGCAGCCCCAGGGGGCCCTCCTACGAGCAGTACTTC. As protein: CASSPRGPSYEQYF.